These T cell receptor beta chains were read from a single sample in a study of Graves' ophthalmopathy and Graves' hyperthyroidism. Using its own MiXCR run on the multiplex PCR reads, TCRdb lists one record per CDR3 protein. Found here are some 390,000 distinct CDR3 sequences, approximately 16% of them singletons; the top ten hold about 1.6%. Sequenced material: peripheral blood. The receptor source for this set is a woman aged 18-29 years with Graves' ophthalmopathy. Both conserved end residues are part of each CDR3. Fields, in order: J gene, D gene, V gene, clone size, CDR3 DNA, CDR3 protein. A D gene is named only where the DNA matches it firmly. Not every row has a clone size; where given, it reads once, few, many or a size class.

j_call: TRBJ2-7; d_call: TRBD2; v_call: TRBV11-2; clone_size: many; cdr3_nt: TGTGCCAGCAGCTTAGTTTCGGGGACTAGCGGTTCCTACGAGCAGTACTTC; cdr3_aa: CASSLVSGTSGSYEQYF
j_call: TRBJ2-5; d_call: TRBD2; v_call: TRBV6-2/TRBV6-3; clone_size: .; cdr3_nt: TGTGCCAGCAGTTACTCCCGGACTAGCATGGAAGAGACCCAGTACTTC; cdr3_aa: CASSYSRTSMEETQYF
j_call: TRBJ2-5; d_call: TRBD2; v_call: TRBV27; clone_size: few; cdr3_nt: TGTGCCAGCAGTGCCGCGACTAGCGGGAGAGGGGAGACCCAGTACTTC; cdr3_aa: CASSAATSGRGETQYF
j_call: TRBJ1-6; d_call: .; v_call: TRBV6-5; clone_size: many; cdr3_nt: TGTGCCAGCAGTTACTCACAGGCCCTTAATTCACCCCTCCACTTT; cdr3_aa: CASSYSQALNSPLHF
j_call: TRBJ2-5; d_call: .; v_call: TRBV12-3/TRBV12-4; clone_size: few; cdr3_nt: TGTGCCAGCAGCCCCGGGTGGAGCACACAAGAGACCCAGTACTTC; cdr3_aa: CASSPGWSTQETQYF
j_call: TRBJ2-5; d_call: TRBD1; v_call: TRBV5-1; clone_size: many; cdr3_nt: TGCGCCAGCAGCGCGGGACAGGGAACGGCCCAGTACTTC; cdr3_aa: CASSAGQGTAQYF
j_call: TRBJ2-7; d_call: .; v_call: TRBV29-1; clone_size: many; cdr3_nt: TGCAGCGTTGAAGAGCAGGGTTTCTACGAGCAGTACTTC; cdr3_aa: CSVEEQGFYEQYF
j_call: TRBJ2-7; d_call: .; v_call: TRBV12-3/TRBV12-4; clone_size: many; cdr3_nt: TGTGCCAGCAGTTTATGGGACACCCCCTACGAGCAGTACTTC; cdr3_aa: CASSLWDTPYEQYF
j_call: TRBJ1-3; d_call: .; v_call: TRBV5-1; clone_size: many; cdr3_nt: TGCGCCAGCAGCCTCGCCTCAGGGTCGGACACCATATATTTT; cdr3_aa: CASSLASGSDTIYF
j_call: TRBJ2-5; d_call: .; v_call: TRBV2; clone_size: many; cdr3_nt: TGTGCCAGCAGCTACATAGAGACCCAGTACTTC; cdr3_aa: CASSYIETQYF
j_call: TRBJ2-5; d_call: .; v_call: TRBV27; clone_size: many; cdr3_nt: TGTGCCAGCAGTTTCTCGTACCAAGAGACCCAGTACTTC; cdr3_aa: CASSFSYQETQYF
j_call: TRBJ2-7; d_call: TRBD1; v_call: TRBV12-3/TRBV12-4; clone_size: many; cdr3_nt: TGTGCCAGCAGTGAAGACAGGGGACAGACCTACGAGCAGTACTTC; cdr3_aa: CASSEDRGQTYEQYF
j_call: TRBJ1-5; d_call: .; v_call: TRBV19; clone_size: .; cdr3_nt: TGTGCCAGCATAAGATCATTAGGGATAAGCAATCAGCCCCAGCATTTT; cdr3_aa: CASIRSLGISNQPQHF
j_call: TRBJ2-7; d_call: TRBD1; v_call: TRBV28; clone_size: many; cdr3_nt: TGTGCCAGCAGGTATAACAGGGGGCTCTCCTACGAGCAGTACTTC; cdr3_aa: CASRYNRGLSYEQYF
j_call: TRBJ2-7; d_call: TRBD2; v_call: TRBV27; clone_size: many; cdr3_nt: TGTGCCAGCGCGGGGACTAAATACGAGCAGTACTTC; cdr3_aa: CASAGTKYEQYF
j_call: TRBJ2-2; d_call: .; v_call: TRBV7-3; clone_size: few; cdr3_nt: TGTGCCAGCAGCCGGGAGTTGAGGACCGGGGAGCTGTTTTTT; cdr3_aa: CASSRELRTGELFF
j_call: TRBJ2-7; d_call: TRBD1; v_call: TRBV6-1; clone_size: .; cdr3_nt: TGTGCCAGCATCCCCCAGGGGGCTGCCTACGAGCAGTACTTC; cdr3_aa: CASIPQGAAYEQYF
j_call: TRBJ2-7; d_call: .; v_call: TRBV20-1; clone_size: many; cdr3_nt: TGCAGTTCCGTGAGGGGTGGCGACGAGCAGTACTTC; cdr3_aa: CSSVRGGDEQYF
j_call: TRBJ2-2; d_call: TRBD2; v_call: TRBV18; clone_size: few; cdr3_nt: TGTGCCAGCTCACCGACTAGCGGAGGGACCGGGGAGCTGTTTTTT; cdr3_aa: CASSPTSGGTGELFF
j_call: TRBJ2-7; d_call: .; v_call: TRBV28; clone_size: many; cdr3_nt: TGTGCCAGCAGTCCTGGGTGGGCCAGGGAGACCTACGAGCAGTACTTC; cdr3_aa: CASSPGWARETYEQYF
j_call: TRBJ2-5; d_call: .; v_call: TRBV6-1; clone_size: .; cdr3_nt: TGTGCCAGCAGTAGCTGGGACATTCAAGAGACCCAGTACTTC; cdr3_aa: CASSSWDIQETQYF
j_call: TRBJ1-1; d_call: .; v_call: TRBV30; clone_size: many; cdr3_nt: TGTGCCTGGAGCGAAAGGCAAGGGGGCACTGAAGCTTTCTTT; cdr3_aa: CAWSERQGGTEAFF
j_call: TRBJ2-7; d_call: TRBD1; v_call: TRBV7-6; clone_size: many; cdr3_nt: TGTGCCAGCAGCCCCGGGACAGGACCCTCCTACGAGCAGTACTTC; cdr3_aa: CASSPGTGPSYEQYF
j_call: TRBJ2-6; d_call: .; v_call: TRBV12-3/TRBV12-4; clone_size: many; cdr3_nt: TGTGCCAGCAGTTTGAGGATAGGAGACTCTGGGGCCAACGTCCTGACTTTC; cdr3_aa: CASSLRIGDSGANVLTF
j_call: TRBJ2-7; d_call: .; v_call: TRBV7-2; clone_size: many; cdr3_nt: TGTGCCAGCAGCCCGGTGCGGGAAAGAAGCTACGAGCAGTACTTC; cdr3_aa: CASSPVRERSYEQYF
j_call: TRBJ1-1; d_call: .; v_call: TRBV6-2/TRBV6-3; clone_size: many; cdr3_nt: .; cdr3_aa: CASSWGQGSFF
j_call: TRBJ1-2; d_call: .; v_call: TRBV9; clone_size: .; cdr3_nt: TGTGCCAGCAGCGCCACAGGTGGCTATGGCTACACCTTC; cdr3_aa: CASSATGGYGYTF
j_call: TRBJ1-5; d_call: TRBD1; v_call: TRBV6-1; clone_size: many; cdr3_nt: TGTGCCAGCAGTGGAGAGACAGGGGCCAATCAGCCCCAGCATTTT; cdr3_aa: CASSGETGANQPQHF
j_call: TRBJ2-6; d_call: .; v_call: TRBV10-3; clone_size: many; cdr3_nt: TGTGCCATCGATTCTGGGGCCAACGTCCTGACTTTC; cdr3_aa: CAIDSGANVLTF
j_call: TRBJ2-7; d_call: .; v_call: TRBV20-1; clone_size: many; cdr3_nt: TGCAGTGCTTCCCCAATGTTCGGCGGGACATACGAGCAGTACTTC; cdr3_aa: CSASPMFGGTYEQYF
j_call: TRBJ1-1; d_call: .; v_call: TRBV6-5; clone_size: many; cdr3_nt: TGTGCCAGCAGTTACGAGGGGCGTGCTGAAGCTTTCTTT; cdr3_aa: CASSYEGRAEAFF
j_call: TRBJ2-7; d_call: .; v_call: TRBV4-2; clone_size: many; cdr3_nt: TGTGCCAGCAGCCTCGACACCGGGGAGAGCTCCTACGAGCAGTACTTC; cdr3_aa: CASSLDTGESSYEQYF
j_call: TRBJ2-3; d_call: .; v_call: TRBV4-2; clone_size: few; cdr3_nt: TGTGCCAGCAGCCAAGCGGGGGAACCTACAGATACGCAGTATTTT; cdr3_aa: CASSQAGEPTDTQYF
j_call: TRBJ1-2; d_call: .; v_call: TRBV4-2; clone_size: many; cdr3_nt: TGTGCCAGCAGCCAAGAACGCAGCGGGGATTTAAACTATGGCTACACCTTC; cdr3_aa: CASSQERSGDLNYGYTF
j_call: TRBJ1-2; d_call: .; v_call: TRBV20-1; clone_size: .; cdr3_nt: TGCAGTGCTGTGTTGGGGGCGGGAGGCTACACCTTC; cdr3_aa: CSAVLGAGGYTF
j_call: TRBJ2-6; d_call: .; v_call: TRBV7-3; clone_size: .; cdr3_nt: TGTGCCAGCAGCTTAAACAGAAACTCTGGGGCCAACGTCCTGACTTTC; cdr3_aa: CASSLNRNSGANVLTF
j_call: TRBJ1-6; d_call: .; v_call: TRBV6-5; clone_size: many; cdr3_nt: TGTGCCAGCAGTTACTCGATAGGCCCCCCGGCCGAAATAAATTCACCCCTCCACTTT; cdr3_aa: CASSYSIGPPAEINSPLHF
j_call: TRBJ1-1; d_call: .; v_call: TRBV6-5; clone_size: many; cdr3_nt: TGTGCCAGCAGTTACTCGACGCCTACTGAAGCTTTCTTT; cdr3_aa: CASSYSTPTEAFF
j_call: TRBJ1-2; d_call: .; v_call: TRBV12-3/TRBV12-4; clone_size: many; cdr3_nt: TGTGCCAGCAGTACCGCCCTCGGGACGTTCTATGGCTACACCTTC; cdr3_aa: CASSTALGTFYGYTF
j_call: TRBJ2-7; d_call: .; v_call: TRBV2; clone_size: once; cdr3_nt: TGTGCCAGCCAGTCGGAGGGCGTTGGGTACGAGCAGTACTTC; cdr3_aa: CASQSEGVGYEQYF
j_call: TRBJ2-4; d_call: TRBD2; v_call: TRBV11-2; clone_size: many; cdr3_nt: TGTGCCAGCAGCGACGCTAGCGGGAGGGCCGTTACCGCCAAAAACATTCAGTACTTC; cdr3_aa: CASSDASGRAVTAKNIQYF
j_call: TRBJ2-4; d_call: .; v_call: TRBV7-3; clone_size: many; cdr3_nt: TGTGCCAGCAGCTTAGAGGTTGCGGCCAAAAACATTCAGTACTTC; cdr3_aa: CASSLEVAAKNIQYF
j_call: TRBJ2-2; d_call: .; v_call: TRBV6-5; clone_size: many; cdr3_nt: TGTGCCAGTCCCCCGGGGACATACACCGGGGAGCTGTTTTTT; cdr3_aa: CASPPGTYTGELFF
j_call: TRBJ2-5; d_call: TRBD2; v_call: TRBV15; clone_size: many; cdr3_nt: TGTGCCACCAGCAAAGGGAGCGGGAGCCCAATACGGTACCAAGAGACCCAGTACTTC; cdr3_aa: CATSKGSGSPIRYQETQYF
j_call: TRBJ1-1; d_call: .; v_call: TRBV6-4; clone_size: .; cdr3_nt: TGTGCCAGCAGGGACCCCCGGGCGTCGAACACTGAAGCTTTCTTT; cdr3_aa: CASRDPRASNTEAFF
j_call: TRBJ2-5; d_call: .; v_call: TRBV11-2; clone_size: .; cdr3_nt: TGTGCCAGCAGCTCCGAGGGGGGGGAGACCCAGTACTTC; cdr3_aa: CASSSEGGETQYF
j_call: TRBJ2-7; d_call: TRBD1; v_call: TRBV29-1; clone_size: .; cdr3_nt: TGCAGCGTTGCAGGGGGCAGAAACGAGCAGTACTTC; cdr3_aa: CSVAGGRNEQYF
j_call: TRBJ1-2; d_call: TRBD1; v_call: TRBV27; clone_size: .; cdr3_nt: TGTGCCAGCAGTTTATCACAGGGGGCGACTGGCTACACCTTC; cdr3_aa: CASSLSQGATGYTF
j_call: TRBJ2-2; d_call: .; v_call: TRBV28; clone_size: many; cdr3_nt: TGTGCCAGCAGTTTTACCAGGGACCCCCGAACTTACACCGGGGAGCTGTTTTTT; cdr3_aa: CASSFTRDPRTYTGELFF
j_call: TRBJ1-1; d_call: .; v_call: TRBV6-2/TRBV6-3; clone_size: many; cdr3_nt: TGTGCCAGCAGTCCTCGTCTAAGTGGAGCTTTCTTT; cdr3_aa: CASSPRLSGAFF
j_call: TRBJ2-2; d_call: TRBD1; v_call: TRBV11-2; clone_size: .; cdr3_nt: TGTGCCAGCACCAGACAGGGATTAGGCACCGGGGAGCTGTTTTTT; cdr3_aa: CASTRQGLGTGELFF
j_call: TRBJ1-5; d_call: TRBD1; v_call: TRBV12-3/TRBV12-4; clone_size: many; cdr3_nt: TGTGCCAGCAGAGGGACAGTCAATCAGCCCCAGCATTTT; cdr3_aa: CASRGTVNQPQHF
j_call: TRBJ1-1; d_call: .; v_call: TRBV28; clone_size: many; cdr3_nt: TGTGCCAGCAGTCAGGGACCGACCGTGGGGGGAGCTTTCTTT; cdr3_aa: CASSQGPTVGGAFF
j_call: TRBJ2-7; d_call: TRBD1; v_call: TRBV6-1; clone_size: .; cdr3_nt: TGTGCCAGCAGTGAAATACCGGGACAGGGGATTTACGAGCAGTACTTC; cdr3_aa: CASSEIPGQGIYEQYF
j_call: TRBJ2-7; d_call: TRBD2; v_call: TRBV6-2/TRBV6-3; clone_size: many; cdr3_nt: TGTGCCAGCTCCTCCGCTCCTAGCGGGAGGGACGGGCAGTACTTC; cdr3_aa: CASSSAPSGRDGQYF
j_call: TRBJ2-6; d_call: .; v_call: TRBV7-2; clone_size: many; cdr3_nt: TGTGCCAGCAGCTTACGCTTTGGGGCCAACGTCCTGACTTTC; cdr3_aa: CASSLRFGANVLTF
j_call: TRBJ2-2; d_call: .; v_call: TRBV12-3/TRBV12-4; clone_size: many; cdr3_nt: TGTGCCAGCAGTTTAGCCCAGGGCTCCGGGGAGCTGTTTTTT; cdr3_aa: CASSLAQGSGELFF